This TCR beta chain derives from a study of memory CD4+ T cells and cytomegalovirus serostatus. Study at large: Of the healthy Belgian adults, under 10 were CMV seropositive and 20 to 30 seronegative.

The sort gate was single viable CD3+CD4+CD8-CD45RO+ cells for memory CD4+ T cells. Total CD4+ T cells were enriched by CD4 positive selection. Sequenced by immunoSEQ multiplex PCR; TCRdb stores in-frame clones only, minus some. This sample yields tens of thousands of clones, of which roughly four fifths are seen a single time; around 0.83% belongs to the top ten. Trimming removed 6 bases at V and 3 bases at J, with 12 bases between. Germline V CDR1 and CDR2: MNHEY, SVGAGI. The CDR3 runs to 13 residues. Material for sequencing was memory CD4+ T cells from blood. This TCR was recovered from an adult in good health and CMV-seronegative. This chain links TRBV6-5 with TRBJ2-7; possibly TRBD1 for D (5 bases). The CDR3 DNA is TGTGCCAGCAGCCTGGACACCTTCTACGAGCAGTACTTC. The encoded protein is CASSLDTFYEQYF.